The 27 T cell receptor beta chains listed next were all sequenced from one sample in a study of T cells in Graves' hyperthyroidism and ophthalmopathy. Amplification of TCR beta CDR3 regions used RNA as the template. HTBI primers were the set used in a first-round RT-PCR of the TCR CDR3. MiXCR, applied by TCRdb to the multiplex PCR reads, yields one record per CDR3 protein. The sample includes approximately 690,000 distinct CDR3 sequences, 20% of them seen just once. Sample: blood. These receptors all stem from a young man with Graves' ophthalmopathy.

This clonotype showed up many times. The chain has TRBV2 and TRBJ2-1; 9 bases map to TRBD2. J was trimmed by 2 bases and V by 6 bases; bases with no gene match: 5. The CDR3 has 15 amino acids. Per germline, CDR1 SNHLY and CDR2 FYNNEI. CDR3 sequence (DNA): TGTGCCAGCAGGATGTCTAGCGGGACCTACAATGAGCAGTTCTTC. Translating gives CASRMSSGTYNEQFF.

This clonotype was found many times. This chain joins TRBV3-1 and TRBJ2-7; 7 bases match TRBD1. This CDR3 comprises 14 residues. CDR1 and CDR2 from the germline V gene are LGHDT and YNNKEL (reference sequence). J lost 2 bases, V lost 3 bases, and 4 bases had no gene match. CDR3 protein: CASSHPGTAYEQYF. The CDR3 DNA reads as TGTGCCAGCAGCCACCCCGGGACAGCCTACGAGCAGTACTTC.

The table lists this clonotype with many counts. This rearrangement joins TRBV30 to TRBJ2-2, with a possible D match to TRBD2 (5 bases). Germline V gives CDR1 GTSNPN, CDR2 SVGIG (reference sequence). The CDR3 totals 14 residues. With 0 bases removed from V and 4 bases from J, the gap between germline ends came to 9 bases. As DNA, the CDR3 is TGTGCCTGGAGTGTACTAGTCCGCACCGGGGAGCTGTTTTTT. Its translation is CAWSVLVRTGELFF.

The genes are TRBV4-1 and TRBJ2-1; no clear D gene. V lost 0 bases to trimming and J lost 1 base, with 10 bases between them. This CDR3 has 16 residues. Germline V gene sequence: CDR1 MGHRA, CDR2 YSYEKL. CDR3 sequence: CASSQDGRVSYNEQFF. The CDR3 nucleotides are TGCGCCAGCAGCCAAGACGGACGGGTTTCCTACAATGAGCAGTTCTTC.

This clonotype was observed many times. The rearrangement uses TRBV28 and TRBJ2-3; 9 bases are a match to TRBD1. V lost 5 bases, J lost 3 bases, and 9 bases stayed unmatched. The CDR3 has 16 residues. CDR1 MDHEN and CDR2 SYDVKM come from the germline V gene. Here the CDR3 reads CASSGGQGRQTDTQYF. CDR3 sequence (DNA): TGTGCCAGCAGTGGTGGACAGGGGCGTCAGACAGATACGCAGTATTTT.

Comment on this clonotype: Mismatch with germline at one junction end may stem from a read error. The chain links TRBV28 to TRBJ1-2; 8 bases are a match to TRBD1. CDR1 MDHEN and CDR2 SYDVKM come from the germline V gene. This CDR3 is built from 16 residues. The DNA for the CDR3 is TGTGCCGGCAGTTTAGGGACAGGACCCTCTTTGGGTGGCTACACCTTC. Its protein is CAGSLGTGPSLGGYTF.

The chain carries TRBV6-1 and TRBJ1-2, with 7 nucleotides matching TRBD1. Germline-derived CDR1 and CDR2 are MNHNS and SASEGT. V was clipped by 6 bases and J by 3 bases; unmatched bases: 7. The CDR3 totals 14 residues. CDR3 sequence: CASRGEGADYGYTF. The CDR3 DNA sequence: TGTGCCAGCAGGGGCGAGGGGGCTGACTATGGCTACACCTTC.

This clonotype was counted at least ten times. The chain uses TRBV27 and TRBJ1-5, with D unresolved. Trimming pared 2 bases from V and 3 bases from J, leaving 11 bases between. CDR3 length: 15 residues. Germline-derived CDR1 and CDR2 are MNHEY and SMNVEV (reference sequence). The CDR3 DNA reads TGTGCCAGCAGTTTAATCTTAGGGAACAATCAGCCCCAGCATTTT. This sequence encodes CASSLILGNNQPQHF.

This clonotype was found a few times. The CDR3 DNA is TGTGCCAGCAGCCAAGGGACAGGAATCGGCCACAATGAGCAGTTCTTC. Translation: CASSQGTGIGHNEQFF. The genes are TRBV4-2 and TRBJ2-1; 7 positions agree with TRBD1. Trimming at V came to 1 base and at J to 5 bases, leaving 8 bases not matched to a gene. Per germline, CDR1 LGHNA and CDR2 YNFKEQ. The CDR3 consists of 16 residues.

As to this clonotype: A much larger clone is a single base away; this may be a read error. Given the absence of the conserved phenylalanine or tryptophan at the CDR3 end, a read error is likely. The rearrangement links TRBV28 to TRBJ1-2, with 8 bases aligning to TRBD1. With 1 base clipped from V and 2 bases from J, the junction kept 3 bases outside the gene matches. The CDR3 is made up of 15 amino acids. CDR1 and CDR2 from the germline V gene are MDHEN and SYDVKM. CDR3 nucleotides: TGTGCCAGCAGTTTATCAGGGGGCTCCAACTATGGCTACACCCTC. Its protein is CASSLSGGSNYGYTL.

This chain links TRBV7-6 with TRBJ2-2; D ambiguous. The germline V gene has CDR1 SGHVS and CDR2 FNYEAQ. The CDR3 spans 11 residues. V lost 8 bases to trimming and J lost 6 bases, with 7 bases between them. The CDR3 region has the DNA TGTGCCAGCGGCTCTGCCGGGGAGCTGTTTTTT. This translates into CASGSAGELFF.

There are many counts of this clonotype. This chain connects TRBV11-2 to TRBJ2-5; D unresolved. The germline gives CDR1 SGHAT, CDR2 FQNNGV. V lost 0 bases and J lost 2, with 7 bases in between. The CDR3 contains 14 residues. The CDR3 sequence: CASSLDLGQETQYF. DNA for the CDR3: TGTGCCAGCAGCTTAGATCTCGGACAAGAGACCCAGTACTTC.

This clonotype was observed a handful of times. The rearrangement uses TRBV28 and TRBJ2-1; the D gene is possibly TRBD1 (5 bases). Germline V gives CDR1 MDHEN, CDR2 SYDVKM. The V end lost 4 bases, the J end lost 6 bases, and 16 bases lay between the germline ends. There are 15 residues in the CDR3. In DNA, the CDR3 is TGTGCCAGCAGTTCCAGGACAAGGGGCTCCAATGAGCAGTTCTTC. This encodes CASSSRTRGSNEQFF. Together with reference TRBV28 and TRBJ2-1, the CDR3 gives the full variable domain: DVKVTQSSRYLVKRTGEKVFLECVQDMDHENMFWYRQDPGLGLRLIYFSYDVKMKEKGDIPEGYSVSREKKERFSLILESASTNQTSMYLCASSSRTRGSNEQFFGPGTRLTVL.

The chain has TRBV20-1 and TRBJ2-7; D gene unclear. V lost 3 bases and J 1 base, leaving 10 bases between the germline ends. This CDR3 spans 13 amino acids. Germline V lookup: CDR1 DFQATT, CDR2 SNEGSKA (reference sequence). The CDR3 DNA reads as TGCAGTGCTAGTATCGTTCGGTCCTACGAGCAGTACTTC. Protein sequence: CSASIVRSYEQYF.

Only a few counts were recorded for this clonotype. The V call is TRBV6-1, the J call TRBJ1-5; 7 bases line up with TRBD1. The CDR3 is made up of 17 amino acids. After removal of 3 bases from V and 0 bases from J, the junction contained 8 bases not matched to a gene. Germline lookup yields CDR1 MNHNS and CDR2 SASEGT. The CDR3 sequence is CASSDPGTEYSNQPQHF. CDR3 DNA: TGTGCCAGCAGTGACCCTGGGACAGAATATAGCAATCAGCCCCAGCATTTT.

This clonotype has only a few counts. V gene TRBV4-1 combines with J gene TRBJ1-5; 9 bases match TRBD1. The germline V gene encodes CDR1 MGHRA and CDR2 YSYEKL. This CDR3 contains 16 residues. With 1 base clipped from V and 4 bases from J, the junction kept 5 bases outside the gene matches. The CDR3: CASSQVPGQGNQPQHF. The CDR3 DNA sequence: TGCGCCAGCAGCCAAGTCCCGGGACAGGGAAATCAGCCCCAGCATTTT.

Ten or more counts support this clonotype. CDR3 loop: CASSRGGGLYEQYF. The CDR3 bases are TGTGCCAGCAGTCGGGGGGGAGGTCTCTACGAGCAGTACTTC. The chain uses TRBV12-3 or TRBV12-4 and TRBJ2-7, with TRBD2 matching over 8 bases. The CDR3 has 14 amino acids. V dropped 5 bases and J dropped 3; count of bases not matched to a gene: 6.

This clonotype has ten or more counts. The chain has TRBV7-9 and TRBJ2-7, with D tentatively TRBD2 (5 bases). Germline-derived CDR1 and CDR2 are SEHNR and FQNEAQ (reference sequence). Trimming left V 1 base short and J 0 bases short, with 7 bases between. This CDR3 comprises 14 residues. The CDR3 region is CASSLERISYEQYF. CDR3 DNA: TGTGCCAGCAGCTTAGAGCGGATCTCCTACGAGCAGTACTTC.

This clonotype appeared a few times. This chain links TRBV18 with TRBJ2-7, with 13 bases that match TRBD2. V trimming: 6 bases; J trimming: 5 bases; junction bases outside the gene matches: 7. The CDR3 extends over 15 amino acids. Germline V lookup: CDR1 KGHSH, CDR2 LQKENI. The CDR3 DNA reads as TGTGCCAGCTCTCAACTAGCGGGAGGGCCCGACGAGCAGTACTTC. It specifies CASSQLAGGPDEQYF.

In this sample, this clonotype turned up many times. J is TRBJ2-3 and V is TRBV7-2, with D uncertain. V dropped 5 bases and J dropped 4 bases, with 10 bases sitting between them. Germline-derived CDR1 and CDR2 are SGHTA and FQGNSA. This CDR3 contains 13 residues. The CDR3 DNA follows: TGTGCCAGCAGCCGAAATCGCGCAGATACGCAGTATTTT. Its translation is CASSRNRADTQYF.

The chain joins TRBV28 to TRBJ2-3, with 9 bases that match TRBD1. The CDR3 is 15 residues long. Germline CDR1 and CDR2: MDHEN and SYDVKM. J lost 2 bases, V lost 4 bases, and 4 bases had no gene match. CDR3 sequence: CASSWDREITDTQYF. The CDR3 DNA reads TGTGCCAGCAGTTGGGACAGGGAAATCACAGATACGCAGTATTTT.

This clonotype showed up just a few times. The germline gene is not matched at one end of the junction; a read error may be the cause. Here the CDR3 reads CASSQDRGLGGYIF. The CDR3 DNA reads TGCGCCAGCAGCCAGGACAGGGGGCTAGGCGGCTACATCTTC. The chain recombines TRBV4-1 with TRBJ1-2; 11 bases agree with TRBD1. From germline, CDR1 is MGHRA and CDR2 YSYEKL. This CDR3 region has 14 residues.

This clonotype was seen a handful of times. The CDR3 here is CSASEAGGLNEQFF. CDR3 sequence (DNA): TGCAGTGCTAGTGAGGCGGGAGGTCTCAATGAGCAGTTCTTC. The J gene is TRBJ2-1, the V gene TRBV20-1, with 8 bases matching TRBD2. Germline CDR1 DFQATT, CDR2 SNEGSKA (reference sequence). The V gene end was trimmed by 3 bases and the J gene end by 6 bases; junction bases not matched to a gene: 7. The CDR3 totals 14 residues.

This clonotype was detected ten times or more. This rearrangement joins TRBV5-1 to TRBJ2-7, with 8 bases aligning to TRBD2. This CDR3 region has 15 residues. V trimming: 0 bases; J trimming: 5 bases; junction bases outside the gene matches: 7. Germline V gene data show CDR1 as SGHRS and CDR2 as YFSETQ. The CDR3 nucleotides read TGCGCCAGCAGCTTGGGAGGGACTAGGGTCCACGAGCAGTACTTC. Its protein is CASSLGGTRVHEQYF.

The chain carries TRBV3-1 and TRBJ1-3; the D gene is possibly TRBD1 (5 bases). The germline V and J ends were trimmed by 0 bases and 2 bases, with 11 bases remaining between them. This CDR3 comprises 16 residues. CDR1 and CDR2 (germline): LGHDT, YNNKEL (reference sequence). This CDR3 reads CASSQDPGDPGNTIYF. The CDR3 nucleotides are TGTGCCAGCAGCCAAGATCCGGGGGACCCTGGAAACACCATATATTTT. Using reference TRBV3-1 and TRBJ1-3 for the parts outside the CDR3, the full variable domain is DTAVSQTPKYLVTQMGNDKSIKCEQNLGHDTMYWYKQDSKKFLKIMFSYNNKELIINETVPNRFSPKSPDKAHLNLHINSLELGDSAVYFCASSQDPGDPGNTIYFGEGSWLTVV.

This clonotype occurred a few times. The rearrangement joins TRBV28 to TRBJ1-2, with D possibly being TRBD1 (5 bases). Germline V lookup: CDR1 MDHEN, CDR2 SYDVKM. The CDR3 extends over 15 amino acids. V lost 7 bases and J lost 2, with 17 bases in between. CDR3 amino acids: CASNHPTGRNYGYTF. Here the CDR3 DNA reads TGTGCCAGCAACCATCCGACGGGACGGAACTATGGCTACACCTTC.

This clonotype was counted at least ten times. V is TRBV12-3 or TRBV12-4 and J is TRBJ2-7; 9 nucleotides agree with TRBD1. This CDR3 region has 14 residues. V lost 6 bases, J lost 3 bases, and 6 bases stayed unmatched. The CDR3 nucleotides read TGTGCCAGCAGCTTGGACAGGGGAGGCTACGAGCAGTACTTC. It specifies CASSLDRGGYEQYF.